This T cell receptor beta chain was profiled in a study of CD4 T cells in relation to SARS-CoV-2 and coronaviruses. Study details: The restricting HLA molecule for shared crossreactive spike epitopes was mapped.

Germline V gene data show CDR1 as DFQATT and CDR2 as SNEGSKA (reference sequence). The CDR3 is made up of 11 amino acids. Details on this clone: Its antigen is still unknown.

Only in-frame clones appear in the TCRdb table, and some are missing; sequencing was by immunoSEQ multiplex PCR. Of about 38,000 clones in the sample, approximately 82% are singletons; the top ten hold 3.5% to 5.5%. The genes are TRBV20-1 and TRBJ2-7, with 7 positions matching TRBD1. The receptor was derived from an adult with COVID-19. Sequencing was done on a sample of naive CD4+ T cells from PBMCs, cultured in vitro. The sample's subset: naive CD4+ T cells isolated by negative enrichment. The CDR3 coding sequence is TGCAGCGGGACAGAGACCTACGAGCAGTACTTC. Its translation is CSGTETYEQYF.